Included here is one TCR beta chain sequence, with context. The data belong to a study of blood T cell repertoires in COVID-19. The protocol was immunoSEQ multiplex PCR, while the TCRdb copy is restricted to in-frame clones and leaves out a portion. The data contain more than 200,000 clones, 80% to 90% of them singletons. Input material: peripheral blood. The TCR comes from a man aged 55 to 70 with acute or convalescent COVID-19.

The chain's CDR3 is CASSPDRVKTEAFF. Here the CDR3 DNA reads TGTGCCAGCTCACCAGACAGGGTAAAAACTGAAGCTTTCTTT. The V call is TRBV18, the J call TRBJ1-1, with 7 bases matching TRBD1. After removal of 2 bases from V and 5 bases from J, the junction contained 5 bases not matched to a gene. Germline V gene sequence: CDR1 KGHSH, CDR2 LQKENI. This CDR3 spans 14 amino acids.